This entry describes one T cell receptor beta chain. The table lists this clone with a count of one. This clone's antigen is unknown. Base quality data are lacking; no much larger clone is found one base away. This sample is drawn from a study of OX40 agonist ivuxolimab in advanced cancers. Regarding the complete study: Ivuxolimab, which targeted the costimulatory receptor OX40 (CD134), was an agonistic, fully human IgG2 monoclonal antibody. Intravenous ivuxolimab was administered to patients every 2 weeks at six dose levels: 0.01, 0.1, 0.3, 1.5, 3 and 10 mg/kg. Among the 50 to 55 dose-escalation patients, around 20 had hepatocellular carcinoma, roughly 15 melanoma, 9 renal cell carcinoma and 9 head and neck cancer. In the dose-escalation cohort, around four fifths of patients were male, and the mean age was around 65 years with a range of roughly 23 to 90. Patients were allowed to have had prior anti-PD-1, anti-PD-L1 or anti-CTLA-4 therapy, and approximately 40% of the dose-escalation patients had been treated with checkpoint inhibitors. Partial responses occurred in three dose-escalation patients, of whom one had hepatocellular carcinoma and two had cutaneous melanoma. The purpose of peripheral TCRbeta sequencing was to test whether ivuxolimab changed TCR sequence diversity and led to clonal T-cell expansion. The paper reports the monotherapy dose-escalation portion (N of about 52 patients) of the phase I ivuxolimab trial. Here is what the overall study found, with its caveats: Low levels of normalized T-cell clonal expansion were also shown by some nonresponding patients. In the 0.1-3.0 mg/kg groups, partial responders had among the lowest normalized peripheral clonal expansion, particularly in CD8+ T cells. Which antigens the clonally expanded peripheral T cells were specific for was not determined. At doses from 0.1 to 3.0 mg/kg, clonal expansion was seen in both CD4+ and CD8+ blood T cells between baseline and week 6. On average, CD8+ T cells showed more expanded clones than CD4+ T cells after ivuxolimab.

CDR1 and CDR2 are read off the germline V gene (reference sequence) as GTSNPN and SVGIG. Spanning cysteine to phenylalanine, the CDR3 consists of 14 amino acids. Kept here is only the CDR3 DNA, which spans 42 bases and is read in frame from base 1. Deletion took 5 bases off V and 5 bases off J, with a span of 18 bases between the germline ends. The trial excluded patients who had a history of autoimmune disease or who were on systemic immunosuppression. Peripheral blood for TCR sequencing was drawn from every dose cohort at baseline, at cycle 4 day 1 and at cycle 7 day 1. The samples were taken from a phase I, first-in-human, multicenter, open-label dose-escalation trial of ivuxolimab. Adults with locally advanced or metastatic melanoma, renal cell, hepatocellular, or head and neck squamous cell carcinoma were enrolled in the trial. CD4+ and CD8+ T cells were sorted separately from peripheral blood before TCR sequencing.

For sequencing of the TCRbeta CDR3 region, genomic DNA was extracted from the sorted cells. TCRbeta CDR3 regions were sequenced using the immunoSEQ Assay. This is the immuneACCESS table as TCRdb keeps it, with only in-frame sequences that have V and J called. A part of the clones is gone; compared with another copy, unresolved V genes explain less than half, and the rest is unexplained. The sample table contains under 50,000 clones; only one count was recorded for about 88% of them. The top ten clones comprise approximately 3.5% of the sample. The source is an adult with an advanced solid tumor such as melanoma, head and neck, liver or kidney cancer. The V and J segments used are TRBV30 and TRBJ1-1; no D segment can be confidently identified. The source was CD4+ or CD8+ T cells sorted from blood, collected in a trial of the OX40 agonist ivuxolimab. The CDR3 sequence is CAWPPREVWTEAFF. The sequenced DNA is TGTGCCTGGCCCCCTCGGGAGGTTTGGACTGAAGCTTTCTTT.